This is a list of T cell receptor beta chains from one sample in a study of cytomegalovirus exposure and HLA in healthy donors. Here immunoSEQ multiplex PCR was the method, and the copy in TCRdb shows in-frame clones only, minus some. The sample records some 90,000 clones, roughly 72% being singletons. The sequenced sample consisted of PBMCs. Receptors originate from a man aged 25 to 45 in good health and CMV-seronegative. Both conserved end residues are part of each CDR3. Fields, in order: J gene, clone size, D gene, V gene, CDR3 DNA, CDR3 protein. The D gene is left open where the match is weak. Clone size is shown for a subset of rows, as once, few, many or a class of expanded clone.

TRBJ2-2 - - TRBV5-4 TGTGCCAGCAGCTTCAGGGTCGCGAAGAACACCGGGGAGCTGTTTTTT CASSFRVAKNTGELFF
TRBJ2-5 - - TRBV7-6 TGTGCCAGCAGCTTAGTTGAAGGGAGTAGACTTGTGGAGACCCAGTACTTC CASSLVEGSRLVETQYF
TRBJ2-1 - - TRBV5-8 TGTGCCAGCAGCCGAGAGGGGGTCACCTACAATGAGCAGTTCTTC CASSREGVTYNEQFF
TRBJ2-5 - TRBD2 TRBV7-2 TGTGCCAGCAGCTTAGTAGGGCTAGCGGGAGTTGAGACCCAGTACTTC CASSLVGLAGVETQYF
TRBJ2-3 few - TRBV5-1 TGCGCCAGCAAGTTGGCGGGGGCCAGGGATACGCAGTATTTT CASKLAGARDTQYF
TRBJ1-2 - - TRBV25-1 TGTGCCAGCAGTGAAGGTCGGACAGTCCATGGCTACACCTTC CASSEGRTVHGYTF
TRBJ2-3 - - TRBV14 TGTGCCAGCAGCCAAGTCGGGGAAACAGATACGCAGTATTTT CASSQVGETDTQYF
TRBJ2-2 - - TRBV29-1 TGCAGCGTTGCGGGGGAATCAAGCACCGGGGAGCTGTTTTTT CSVAGESSTGELFF
TRBJ2-1 - - TRBV9 TGTGCCAGCAGCGCGCGCGGCGCAAGCTCCTACAATGAGCAGTTCTTC CASSARGASSYNEQFF
TRBJ2-2 - - TRBV9 TGTGCCAGCAGCGTAGAGGCGGGGGCCACCGGGGAGCTGTTTTTT CASSVEAGATGELFF
TRBJ2-2 - - TRBV11-3 TGTGCCAGCAGCGGGCAAAACACCGGGGAGCTGTTTTTT CASSGQNTGELFF
TRBJ2-3 - TRBD2 TRBV7-2 TGTGCCAGCAGCTCGGCTAGCGGGAAAACAGATACGCAGTATTTT CASSSASGKTDTQYF
TRBJ1-1 few - TRBV19 TGTGCCAGTAGTATAGGCCGGGAGATCAACACTGAAGCTTTCTTT CASSIGREINTEAFF
TRBJ1-2 once - TRBV11-2 TGTGCCAGCAGCTTGGGACAACCTTATGGCTACACCTTC CASSLGQPYGYTF
TRBJ1-1 few TRBD1 TRBV25-1 TGTGCCAGCAGTGAACCGGGACAGGTGAACACTGAAGCTTTCTTT CASSEPGQVNTEAFF
TRBJ1-5 - - TRBV28 TGTGCCAGCAGCCTTTATAGCAATCAGCCCCAGCATTTT CASSLYSNQPQHF
TRBJ2-5 few - TRBV7-9 TGTGCCAGCAGCCCCAGGGACAAGCAGGAGACCCAGTACTTC CASSPRDKQETQYF
TRBJ1-2 - TRBD1 TRBV5-6 TGTGCCAGCAGCTTGGCAGGACAGGGGTCGTTTGGCTACACCTTC CASSLAGQGSFGYTF
TRBJ1-1 - - TRBV9 TGTGCCAGCAGCGTAGCTACGGGGGGCACTGAAGCTTTCTTT CASSVATGGTEAFF
TRBJ2-3 - - TRBV4-1 TGCGCCAGCAGCCACCCTGGACAGTTCACAGATACGCAGTATTTT CASSHPGQFTDTQYF
TRBJ1-1 - TRBD1 TRBV19 TGTGCCAGTAGTATCACTGGACAGGGGGCTACTGAAGCTTTCTTT CASSITGQGATEAFF
TRBJ1-1 - - TRBV5-1 TGCGCCAGCAGCCCAGGTTGGGCTGGCACTGAAGCTTTCTTT CASSPGWAGTEAFF
TRBJ1-2 - - TRBV27 TGTGCCAGCAGTTTAACGGCGGGGCCCTATAATGGCTACACCTTC CASSLTAGPYNGYTF
TRBJ1-2 - - TRBV5-1 TGCGCCAGCAGCTTGGGAGGAGGCTACACCTTC CASSLGGGYTF
TRBJ1-1 - - TRBV6-6 TGTGCCAGCACAAGGCAGCGAGTGATGAACACTGAAGCTTTCTTT CASTRQRVMNTEAFF
TRBJ2-3 once - TRBV29-1 TGCAGCGTTGAAGGGCCACCGACAGATACGCAGTATTTT CSVEGPPTDTQYF
TRBJ1-1 few TRBD1 TRBV7-6 TGTGCCAGCAGCGACAGGGGGCGCTTGGTTGCTTTCTTT CASSDRGRLVAFF
TRBJ2-7 - TRBD2 TRBV7-2 TGTGCCAGCAGCTCGAGCGGGGGGCCCTACGAGCAGTACTTC CASSSSGGPYEQYF
TRBJ2-3 - - TRBV9 TGTGCCAGCAGCGTAGAGACTTCTCTCACAGATACGCAGTATTTT CASSVETSLTDTQYF
TRBJ2-1 - TRBD2 TRBV9 TGTGCCAGCAGCGCCTATCTAGCGGGAAATAATGAGCAGTTCTTC CASSAYLAGNNEQFF
TRBJ2-7 - - TRBV2 TGTGCCAGCAGTGATCTTCGGGGTAACATCGTGCAGTACTTC CASSDLRGNIVQYF
TRBJ1-2 once - TRBV10-2 TGCGCCAGCAGTCACGGAGACTATGGCTACACCTTC CASSHGDYGYTF
TRBJ2-6 - - TRBV29-1 TGCAGCGTTTCCCTTTTGGGGCCTGGGGCCAACGTCCTGACTTTC CSVSLLGPGANVLTF
TRBJ1-2 few - TRBV2 TGTGCCAGCAGAACAGGGTTAGGGGGCTACACCTTC CASRTGLGGYTF
TRBJ2-2 - - TRBV2 TGTGCCAGCAGTGTGTGGACAGGAGGGCCCGGGGAGCTGTTTTTT CASSVWTGGPGELFF
TRBJ1-4 - - TRBV4-3 TGCGCCAGCAGCCAGGTCGGGTTGGTTGAAAAACTGTTTTTT CASSQVGLVEKLFF
TRBJ2-1 - TRBD2 TRBV10-3 TGTGCCATCAGTTATCTAGCGGGAGGGACCTACAATGAGCAGTTCTTC CAISYLAGGTYNEQFF
TRBJ1-2 - - TRBV29-1 TGCAGCGTGAGACGGGGTGACTATGGCTACACCTTC CSVRRGDYGYTF
TRBJ2-7 - TRBD1 TRBV7-9 TGTGCCAGCAGCTCCGGGACAGGGAGGCACGAGCAGTACTTC CASSSGTGRHEQYF
TRBJ1-1 few TRBD1 TRBV7-9 TGTGCCAGCAGCCAACTGACAGGGGAGAACACTGAAGCTTTCTTT CASSQLTGENTEAFF
TRBJ2-7 - TRBD2 TRBV11-2 TGTGCCAGCAGCACTACTAGCGGGGCTAACGAGCAGTACTTC CASSTTSGANEQYF
TRBJ1-5 - - TRBV2 TGTGCCAGCAGTGACAAGCTTCCCCAGCATTTT CASSDKLPQHF
TRBJ2-7 - TRBD1 TRBV19 TGTGCCAGTAGTATGACAGGGAGCTCCTACGAGCAGTACTTC CASSMTGSSYEQYF